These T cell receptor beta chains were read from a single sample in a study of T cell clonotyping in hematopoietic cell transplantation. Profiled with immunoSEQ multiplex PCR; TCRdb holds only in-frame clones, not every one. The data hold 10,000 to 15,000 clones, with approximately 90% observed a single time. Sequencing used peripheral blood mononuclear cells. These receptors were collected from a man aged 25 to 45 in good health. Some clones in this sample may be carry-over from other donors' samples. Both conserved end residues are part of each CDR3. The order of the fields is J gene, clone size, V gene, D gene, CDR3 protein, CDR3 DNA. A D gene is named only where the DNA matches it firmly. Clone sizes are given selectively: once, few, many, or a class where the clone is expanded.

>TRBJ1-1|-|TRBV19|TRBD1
CASGDRGLGRNTEAFF
TGTGCCAGTGGGGACAGGGGGCTAGGAAGGAACACTGAAGCTTTCTTT
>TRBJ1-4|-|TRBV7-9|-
CASSWLGGGINEKLFF
TGTGCCAGCAGCTGGCTGGGGGGCGGGATAAATGAAAAACTGTTTTTT
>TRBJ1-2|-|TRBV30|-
CAWSSRVGGYTF
TGTGCCTGGAGTTCCAGGGTCGGTGGCTACACCTTC
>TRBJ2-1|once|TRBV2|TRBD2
CASSDRGTIHYNEQFF
TGTGCCAGCAGTGATAGAGGGACTATTCATTACAATGAGCAGTTCTTC
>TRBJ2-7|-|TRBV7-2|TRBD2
CASSLWLAGGPGEQYF
TGTGCCAGCAGCTTATGGCTAGCGGGAGGGCCCGGCGAGCAGTACTTC
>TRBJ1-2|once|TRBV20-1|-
CSAQGAGYTF
TGCAGTGCCCAGGGAGCTGGCTACACCTTC
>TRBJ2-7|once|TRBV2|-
CASSERQGGGEQYF
TGTGCCAGCAGTGAGAGGCAGGGTGGTGGCGAGCAGTACTTC
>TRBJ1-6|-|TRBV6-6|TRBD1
CASSQAGGTSPLHF
TGTGCCAGCAGTCAAGCAGGGGGCACTTCACCCCTCCACTTT
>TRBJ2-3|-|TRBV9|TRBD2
CASSGGGYTDTQYF
TGTGCCAGCAGCGGGGGGGGTTACACAGATACGCAGTATTTT
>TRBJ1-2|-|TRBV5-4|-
CASTNEMVGGYTF
TGTGCCAGCACTAATGAGATGGTGGGTGGCTACACCTTC
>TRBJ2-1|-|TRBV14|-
CASSQGSPSSYNEQFF
TGTGCCAGCAGCCAAGGGAGTCCGAGCTCCTACAATGAGCAGTTCTTC
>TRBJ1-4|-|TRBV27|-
CASSHRPEGTNEKLFF
TGTGCCAGCAGTCACCGCCCCGAGGGAACTAATGAAAAACTGTTTTTT
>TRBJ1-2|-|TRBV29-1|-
CSVAVSSNYGYTF
TGCAGCGTTGCAGTCAGTTCTAACTATGGCTACACCTTC
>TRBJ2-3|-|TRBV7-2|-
CASSLTGVNTDTQYF
TGTGCCAGCAGCTTAACCGGGGTTAACACAGATACGCAGTATTTT
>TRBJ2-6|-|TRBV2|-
CASSDLGGGANVLTF
TGTGCCAGCAGTGATTTGGGGGGCGGGGCCAACGTCCTGACTTTC
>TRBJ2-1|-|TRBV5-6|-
CASSFGVYNEQFF
TGTGCCAGCAGCTTCGGGGTATACAATGAGCAGTTCTTC
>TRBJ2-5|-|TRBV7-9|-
CASSLSTSTLPLGETQYF
TGTGCCAGCAGCTTAAGTACTAGCACGCTCCCATTAGGAGAGACCCAGTACTTC
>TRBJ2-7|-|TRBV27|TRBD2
CASSLSGTHTYEQYF
TGTGCCAGCAGTTTAAGCGGGACCCATACCTACGAGCAGTACTTC
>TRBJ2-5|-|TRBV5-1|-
CASSRLGAGWETQYF
TGCGCCAGCAGCCGTCTGGGAGCGGGTTGGGAGACCCAGTACTTC
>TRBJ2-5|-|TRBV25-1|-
CASSDSDLETQYF
TGTGCCAGCAGTGATTCGGACTTAGAGACCCAGTACTTC
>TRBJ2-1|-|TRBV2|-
CASRKDSDSYNEQFF
TGTGCCAGCAGGAAGGACAGCGACTCCTACAATGAGCAGTTCTTC
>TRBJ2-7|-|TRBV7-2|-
CASSLGQGELMGF
TGTGCCAGCAGCTTAGGGCAGGGAGAATTGATGGGCTTC
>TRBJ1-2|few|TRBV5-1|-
CASSTQVGNYGYTF
TGCGCCAGCAGCACACAGGTTGGGAACTATGGCTACACCTTC
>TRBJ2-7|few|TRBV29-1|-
CSVEDTGGNYEQYF
TGCAGCGTTGAAGATACCGGTGGCAACTACGAGCAGTACTTC
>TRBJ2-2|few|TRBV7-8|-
CASSLGGDTGELFF
TGTGCCAGCAGCTTAGGAGGAGACACCGGGGAGCTGTTTTTT
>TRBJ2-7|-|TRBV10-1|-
CASSAKTGGYEQYF
TGCGCCAGCAGTGCGAAAACAGGTGGCTACGAGCAGTACTTC
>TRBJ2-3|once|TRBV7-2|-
CASSSRTISTDTQYF
TGTGCCAGCAGCTCGCGGACGATTAGCACAGATACGCAGTATTTT
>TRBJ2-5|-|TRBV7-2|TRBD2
CASSFSGLAACVAQYF
TGTGCCAGCAGCTTCTCCGGACTAGCGGCCTGTGTGGCCCAGTACTTC
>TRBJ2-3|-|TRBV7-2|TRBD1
CASSLTGTGEDTQYF
TGTGCCAGCAGCCTTACCGGGACAGGGGAAGATACGCAGTATTTT
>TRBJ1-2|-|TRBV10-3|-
CAITLGHYGYTF
TGTGCCATCACTCTAGGGCACTATGGCTACACCTTC
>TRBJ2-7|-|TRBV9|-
CASSEQGEGVPYEQYF
TGTGCCAGCAGCGAACAGGGGGAGGGGGTTCCTTACGAGCAGTACTTC
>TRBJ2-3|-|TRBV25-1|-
CASSEFEGTLRDTQYF
TGTGCCAGCAGTGAATTTGAGGGAACCCTCAGAGATACGCAGTATTTT
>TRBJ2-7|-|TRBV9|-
CASSVYVSSYEQYF
TGTGCCAGCAGCGTATATGTGAGCTCCTACGAGCAGTACTTC
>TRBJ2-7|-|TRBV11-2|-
CASSFGVSGSYEQYF
TGTGCCAGCAGCTTTGGGGTTAGCGGCTCCTACGAGCAGTACTTC
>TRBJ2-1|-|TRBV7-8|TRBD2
CASSLAANSYNEQFF
TGTGCCAGCAGCCTAGCGGCTAACTCCTACAATGAGCAGTTCTTC
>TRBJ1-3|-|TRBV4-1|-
CASSQVEQEGNTIYF
TGCGCCAGCAGCCAAGTAGAGCAAGAAGGAAACACCATATATTTT
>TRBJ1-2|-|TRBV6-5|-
CASSRGGYGYTF
TGTGCCAGCAGTAGGGGTGGCTATGGCTACACCTTC
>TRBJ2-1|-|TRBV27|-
CASSRDRFIEQFF
TGTGCCAGCAGTCGAGACAGATTCATTGAGCAGTTCTTC
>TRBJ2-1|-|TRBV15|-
CATSPRGNEQFF
TGTGCCACCAGCCCCCGGGGCAATGAGCAGTTCTTC
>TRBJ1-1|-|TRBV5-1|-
CASSLESGEAFF
TGCGCCAGCAGCTTGGAGAGCGGTGAAGCTTTCTTT
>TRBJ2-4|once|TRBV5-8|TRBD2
CASSLSGTSGAKNIQYF
TGTGCCAGCAGCTTGTCCGGGACTAGCGGAGCCAAAAACATTCAGTACTTC
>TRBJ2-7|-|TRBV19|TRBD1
CASSGQGYEQYF
TGTGCCAGCTCCGGACAGGGCTACGAGCAGTACTTC
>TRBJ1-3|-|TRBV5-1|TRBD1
CASSLGQGARGNTIYF
TGCGCCAGCAGCTTGGGACAGGGGGCAAGGGGAAACACCATATATTTT
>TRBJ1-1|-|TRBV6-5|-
CASSDIRASSQTF
TGTGCCAGCAGCGACATACGAGCCAGCTCACAGACCTTT
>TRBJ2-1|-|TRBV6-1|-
CASRAAGEQFF
TGTGCCAGCAGGGCGGCGGGCGAGCAGTTCTTC
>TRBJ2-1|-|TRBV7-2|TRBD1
CASSPTLTGIEYNEQFF
TGTGCCAGCAGCCCCACGCTGACAGGGATTGAATACAATGAGCAGTTCTTC
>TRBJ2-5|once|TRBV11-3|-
CASSPSALETQYF
TGTGCCAGCAGCCCCAGCGCACTAGAGACCCAGTACTTC
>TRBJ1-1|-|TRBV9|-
CASSPDFIPPNTEAFF
TGTGCCAGCAGCCCAGATTTCATTCCCCCTAACACTGAAGCTTTCTTT
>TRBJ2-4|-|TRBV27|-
CASSPRTEIAKNIQYF
TGTGCCAGCAGCCCTAGGACGGAGATAGCCAAAAACATTCAGTACTTC
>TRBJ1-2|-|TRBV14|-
CASSLLGSYGYTF
TGTGCCAGCAGCCTTCTAGGGAGCTATGGCTACACCTTC
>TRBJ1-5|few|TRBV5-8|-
CASSPDGNSNQPQHF
TGTGCCAGCAGCCCGGACGGAAACAGCAATCAGCCCCAGCATTTT
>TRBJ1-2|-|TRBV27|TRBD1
CASSLSRQGAYGYTF
TGTGCCAGCAGTTTATCGCGACAGGGAGCCTATGGCTACACCTTC
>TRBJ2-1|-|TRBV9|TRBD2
CASSASSRKSGTGTYNEQFF
TGTGCCAGCAGCGCATCGAGTAGGAAGAGCGGGACTGGAACCTACAATGAGCAGTTCTTC
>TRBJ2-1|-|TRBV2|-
CASSDAGVNEQFF
TGTGCCAGCAGTGACGCAGGGGTCAATGAGCAGTTCTTC
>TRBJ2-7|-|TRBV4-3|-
CASSQDRAGAYEQYF
TGCGCCAGCAGCCAAGATCGGGCAGGGGCCTACGAGCAGTACTTC